These 10 T cell receptor beta chains were sequenced from one sample in a study of blood T cell repertoires in COVID-19. The repertoire was sequenced with immunoSEQ multiplex PCR; TCRdb's copy has only in-frame clones and lacks some. This sample has around 150,000 clones; about four fifths occur once, and the top ten carry approximately 3%. The sample consisted of PBMCs or T cells enriched from blood (not recorded which). These receptors all stem from a woman in her fifties or sixties who had recovered from COVID-19.

The rearrangement uses TRBV14 and TRBJ2-5; 14 positions agree with TRBD2. V was clipped by 6 bases and J by 10 bases; unmatched bases: 4. This CDR3 region has 13 residues. Germline loops: CDR1 SGHDN, CDR2 FVKESK. The CDR3 loop reads CASRGTSGGSQYF. Written as DNA, the CDR3 is TGTGCCAGCAGAGGGACTAGCGGGGGTAGCCAGTACTTC.

V usage is TRBV5-1 and J usage is TRBJ2-1; perhaps TRBD2 as D (6 bases). Per the germline V gene, CDR1 is SGHRS and CDR2 is YFSETQ. Deletions cut 3 bases from V and 5 bases from J, with 18 bases between. The CDR3 consists of 16 residues. The CDR3 coding sequence is TGCGCCAGCAGCTCCGGGGACTTGGGCGGGGACAATGAGCAGTTCTTC. The encoded protein is CASSSGDLGGDNEQFF.

This chain joins TRBV5-1 and TRBJ2-5, with TRBD2 as a possible D gene (5 bases). The CDR3 is 14 amino acids. V was shortened by 0 bases and J by 4 bases, with 10 bases between the two germline ends. Germline CDR1 reads SGHRS; CDR2 reads YFSETQ. In nucleotides, the CDR3 is TGCGCCAGCAGCTTGGGGGTGGCGGGAGAGACCCAGTACTTC. It encodes CASSLGVAGETQYF. The variable domain in full, with the rest retrieved from reference TRBV5-1 and TRBJ2-5, is KAGVTQTPRYLIKTRGQQVTLSCSPISGHRSVSWYQQTPGQGLQFLFEYFSETQRNKGNFPGRFSGRQFSNSRSEMNVSTLELGDSALYLCASSLGVAGETQYFGPGTRLLVL.

The chain employs TRBV6-5 and TRBJ1-5; TRBD1 aligns across 8 bases. The germline CDR1 and CDR2 sequences are MNHEY and SVGAGI. The CDR3 extends over 14 amino acids. The J segment lost 3 bases and the V segment lost 6 bases, leaving 4 bases of the junction unmatched. The CDR3 region is CASRQGVTNQPQHF. The CDR3 bases are TGTGCCAGCAGACAGGGGGTAACCAATCAGCCCCAGCATTTT.

This chain connects TRBV19 to TRBJ1-2; D may be TRBD1 (6 bases). The V gene lost 1 base and the J gene lost 8 bases, with 11 bases spanning the gap. There are 13 residues in the CDR3. CDR1 and CDR2 (germline): LNHDA, SQIVND (reference sequence). As DNA, the CDR3 is TGTGCCAGTAGTATAGGTGGGGGCGCGGGCTACACCTTC. This gives the protein CASSIGGGAGYTF.

The chain has TRBV24-1 and TRBJ2-1; no firm D call. Germline lookup yields CDR1 KGHDR and CDR2 SFDVKD. This CDR3 comprises 17 residues. Trimming took off 4 bases at V and 0 bases at J, with 15 bases between the two ends. CDR3 sequence (DNA): TGTGCCACCAGTGACCCCGCCCCGGAGAGCTCCTACAATGAGCAGTTCTTC. It yields the protein CATSDPAPESSYNEQFF.

The CDR3 sequence is CASSETGNEQFF. In nucleotides, the CDR3 is TGTGCCAGCAGTGAAACGGGGAATGAGCAGTTCTTC. The rearrangement links TRBV6-4 to TRBJ2-1, with D possibly TRBD2 on 5 matching bases. The CDR3 has 12 amino acids. Per the germline V gene, CDR1 is MRHNA and CDR2 is SNTAGT. V lost 3 bases to trimming and J lost 7 bases, with 7 bases between them.

The chain has TRBV5-1 and TRBJ2-5, with D maybe TRBD2 (5 bases). Trimming shortened V by 1 base and J by 4 bases, and 11 bases separated the two germline ends. This CDR3 is 14 amino acids long. The germline gives CDR1 SGHRS, CDR2 YFSETQ. The CDR3 DNA sequence: TGCGCCAGCAGCTTGATACCCGGAGGAGAGACCCAGTACTTC. It translates to CASSLIPGGETQYF. Combining the CDR3 with reference TRBV5-1 and TRBJ2-5 gives the whole variable domain KAGVTQTPRYLIKTRGQQVTLSCSPISGHRSVSWYQQTPGQGLQFLFEYFSETQRNKGNFPGRFSGRQFSNSRSEMNVSTLELGDSALYLCASSLIPGGETQYFGPGTRLLVL.

CDR3 DNA sequence: TGCGCCAGCAGCCAAATTGGTCAGGGGGTGAAGCCCCAGCATTTT. Protein: CASSQIGQGVKPQHF. V usage is TRBV4-1 and J usage is TRBJ1-5; TRBD1 matches 7 bases. V was pared by 2 bases and J by 8 bases, with 9 bases of the junction left unmatched. Germline V gene data show CDR1 as MGHRA and CDR2 as YSYEKL. This CDR3 spans 15 amino acids.

The V call is TRBV7-2, the J call TRBJ2-5, with a weak D call TRBD1 (6 bases). CDR3 length equals 13 residues. CDR1 and CDR2 from the germline V gene are SGHTA and FQGNSA. V lost 5 bases and J lost 3, with 10 bases in between. CDR3 sequence: CASSGDRKETQYF. The CDR3 nucleotides are TGTGCCAGCAGCGGAGACAGGAAAGAGACCCAGTACTTC. Based on the CDR3 plus reference TRBV7-2 and TRBJ2-5, the full variable domain is GAGVSQSPSNKVTEKGKDVELRCDPISGHTALYWYRQSLGQGLEFLIYFQGNSAPDKSGLPSDRFSAERTGGSVSTLTIQRTQQEDSAVYLCASSGDRKETQYFGPGTRLLVL.